The source of this T cell receptor (beta chain) is a study of post-analysis software for immune sequencing data. Points from the study as a whole: Included in a set of a few TRBV segments more frequent in patients than controls were TRBV5-6, TRBV5-1 and TRBV20-1.

The CDR3 loop spans 15 amino acids. V was cut by 2 bases and J by 5 bases, with 15 bases left in between. Germline CDR1 is MNHEY and CDR2 is SMNVEV (reference sequence). Points on this clonotype: What it recognizes is unknown.

Each TCR beta cDNA library carried unique molecular identifiers. Each CDR3 protein gets one entry after TCRdb re-called the PCR reads with MiXCR. The sample carries some 700,000 distinct CDR3 sequences, roughly three fifths recorded once. The chain recombines TRBV27 with TRBJ1-2, with D possibly matching TRBD1 (6 bases). The TCR comes from a girl aged 2 to 10 with multiple sclerosis. The sample taken for sequencing was blood. As DNA, the CDR3 is TGTGCCAGCAGTTTAATCGGGGGCCAAGGGTATGGCTACACCTTC. Translation gives CASSLIGGQGYGYTF.